The 25 T cell receptor beta chains below were found in one sample sequenced in a study of regulatory T cells in long-lasting Graves disease. Specified time point: newly diagnosed GD, antithyroid drugs for less than 3 months. Scientists built the TCR library using RNA that was extracted from PBMCs. Researchers made TCR beta libraries by using iRepertoire HTBI primers and running Arm-PCR on CDR3 regions. TCRdb re-derived calls from the multiplex PCR reads in MiXCR, one entry per CDR3 protein. The sample yields about 610,000 distinct CDR3 sequences, roughly a sixth seen once. The data also belong to a second study, concerning T cells in Graves' hyperthyroidism and ophthalmopathy.

The sequenced sample was peripheral blood mononuclear cells (PBMCs), obtained at new diagnosis, from a patient treated with antithyroid drugs. The source is a man in his late teens or twenties with Graves disease.

The gene calls are TRBV29-1 and TRBJ2-7; 13 nucleotides match TRBD2. V was pared by 6 bases and J by 5 bases, with 4 bases of the junction left unmatched. Germline assignment: CDR1 SQVTM and CDR2 ANQGSEA. The length of the CDR3 is 13 residues. CDR3 sequence reads: CSVGLAGVHEQYF. CDR3 DNA: TGCAGCGTAGGACTAGCGGGAGTTCACGAGCAGTACTTC.

The chain joins TRBV19 to TRBJ2-7, with D unresolved. The CDR3 is 14 amino acids. CDR1 LNHDA and CDR2 SQIVND come from the germline V gene (reference sequence). Trimming pared 5 bases from V and 3 bases from J, leaving 14 bases between. CDR3 loop: CASSAAGQNYEQYF. DNA for the CDR3: TGTGCCAGTAGTGCAGCCGGGCAAAACTACGAGCAGTACTTC.

At least ten counts were recorded for this clonotype. Written as DNA, the CDR3 is TGTGCCAGCGAGACTAGCGGGACCGGGCAAGAGACCCAGTACTTC. Amino acids: CASETSGTGQETQYF. The chain employs TRBV2 and TRBJ2-5, with TRBD2 identical over 11 bases. Germline CDR1 reads SNHLY; CDR2 reads FYNNEI. Losses at the gene ends were 8 bases for V and 2 bases for J; bases not matched to a gene: 7. This CDR3 is 15 amino acids long.

This clonotype was detected many times. The rearrangement joins TRBV3-1 to TRBJ2-1; unclear D gene. The length of the CDR3 is 14 residues. The germline V gene encodes CDR1 LGHDT and CDR2 YNNKEL (reference sequence). The ends were cut back, 6 bases at V and 3 bases at J, with 12 bases in the middle. The CDR3, as DNA: TGTGCCAGCAGTAGAGGCGGAGTCTACAATGAGCAGTTCTTC. Amino acids: CASSRGGVYNEQFF.

This CDR3 is CSARDLRRVGQPQHF. DNA for the CDR3: TGCAGTGCTAGAGATCTGCGCAGGGTCGGTCAGCCCCAGCATTTT. J is TRBJ1-5 and V is TRBV20-1; the D gene is possibly TRBD1 (5 bases). Germline CDR1 and CDR2: DFQATT and SNEGSKA (reference sequence). The CDR3 has 15 amino acids. V was clipped by 0 bases and J by 6 bases, with 15 bases between them.

This clonotype was seen a handful of times. CDR3 in DNA: TGTGCCAGCAGCCCTACAGGGATTCGTGAAAAACTGTTTTTT. Amino acids: CASSPTGIREKLFF. The chain couples TRBV9 to TRBJ1-4, with D tentatively TRBD1 (6 bases). V shed 4 bases and J shed 7 bases, with 14 bases lying between them. This CDR3 contains 14 residues. Germline V gene lookup returns CDR1 SGDLS and CDR2 YYNGEE.

In its sample, this clonotype was seen a few times. The rearrangement links TRBV7-9 to TRBJ1-2; 7 bases are a match to TRBD1. Germline assignment: CDR1 SEHNR and CDR2 FQNEAQ (reference sequence). V was pared by 10 bases and J by 8 bases, with 10 bases of the junction left unmatched. The CDR3 spans 12 residues. CDR3 DNA sequence: TGTGCCACTGGGGACAGCCCCAGGGGCTACACCTTC. It is translated as CATGDSPRGYTF.

This clonotype was seen repeatedly, ten times or more. J is TRBJ1-1 and V is TRBV28; perhaps TRBD1 as D (6 bases). The CDR3 runs to 12 residues. V shed 7 bases and J shed 4 bases, with 10 bases lying between them. Germline loops: CDR1 MDHEN, CDR2 SYDVKM. The DNA of the CDR3 is TGTGCCAGCACCGACAGGCGCACTGAAGCTTTCTTT. It encodes CASTDRRTEAFF.

The V call is TRBV20-1, the J call TRBJ2-7, with 16 bases identical to TRBD2. Per the germline V gene, CDR1 is DFQATT and CDR2 is SNEGSKA (reference sequence). V lost 1 base to trimming and J lost 2 bases; unmatched junction nucleotides: 8. This CDR3 has 18 amino acids. In DNA form, the CDR3 reads TGCAGTGCTAGAGGACCGGGACTAGCGGGAGGGTGGGCCTACGAGCAGTACTTC. This encodes CSARGPGLAGGWAYEQYF.

This clonotype occurred many times. The rearrangement joins TRBV7-8 to TRBJ2-3, with 10 bases lining up with TRBD1. There are 18 residues in the CDR3. Trimming at V came to 4 bases and at J to 6 bases, leaving 16 bases not matched to a gene. Germline CDR1 is SGHVS and CDR2 is FQNEAQ. CDR3 residues: CASSSTGTGALLGDTQYF. CDR3 nucleotides: TGTGCCAGCAGCTCCACTGGGACAGGGGCCCTATTAGGGGATACGCAGTATTTT.

About this clonotype: The junction differs from germline at one of its ends, possibly a read error. The rearrangement links TRBV11-2 to TRBJ2-7; D may be TRBD2 (7 bases). This CDR3 is built from 16 residues. Germline loops: CDR1 SGHAT, CDR2 FQNNGV. The CDR3 here is CASSQARGGAFHEQYF. CDR3 in DNA: TGCGCCAGCAGCCAAGCTAGGGGGGGCGCTTTCCACGAGCAGTACTTC.

This clonotype has just a few counts. With a much larger clone just one base away, this may be a read error. This rearrangement joins TRBV20-1 to TRBJ1-4, with TRBD1 matching over 8 bases. Germline V gives CDR1 DFQATT, CDR2 SNEGSKA (reference sequence). The CDR3 is 13 amino acids. As DNA, the CDR3 is TGCAGTGCACACAGGGGGGCAAATGGAAAACTGTTTTTT. Protein: CSAHRGANGKLFF.

The gene calls are TRBV30 and TRBJ1-3; possible D gene TRBD1, 6 bases. Trimming removed 3 bases from V and 2 bases from J, with 32 bases in between. The CDR3 length is 21 residues. Germline-derived CDR1 and CDR2 are GTSNPN and SVGIG (reference sequence). CDR3: CAWRGPRPQGAGSATGNTIYF. The DNA of the CDR3 is TGTGCCTGGAGGGGTCCGAGACCACAGGGAGCTGGATCTGCTACTGGAAACACCATATATTTT.

This clonotype appeared a few times. This chain uses TRBV6-1 with TRBJ2-1; 7 nucleotides line up with TRBD1. Germline values: CDR1 MNHNS, CDR2 SASEGT. V lost 3 bases and J lost 2; bases outside the gene matches: 13. The length of the CDR3 is 18 residues. CDR3 sequence: CASSEGDPRQGTYNEQFF. In DNA, the CDR3 is TGTGCCAGCAGTGAGGGGGATCCGAGACAGGGAACCTACAATGAGCAGTTCTTC.

This clonotype was found a few times. The chain links TRBV5-1 to TRBJ1-2; a weak D match, TRBD1 (5 bases). Trimming left V 0 bases short and J 7 bases short, with 10 bases between. The CDR3 is made up of 13 amino acids. Germline values: CDR1 SGHRS, CDR2 YFSETQ. The chain's CDR3 is CASSLDQGIGYTF. In DNA form, the CDR3 reads TGCGCCAGCAGCTTGGACCAGGGAATTGGCTACACCTTC.

As to this clonotype: Since a much larger clone is just one base distant, this may be a read error. The V call is TRBV2, the J call TRBJ2-4; 10 positions match TRBD1. Germline trimming cut 9 bases from V and 13 bases from J; bases unmatched to any gene: 15. CDR1 is SNHLY, CDR2 FYNNEI, per germline. The CDR3 covers 14 residues. For the CDR3, the DNA is TGTGCCAGGGGGGGGACAGGGGCCTACAATGAGCAGTACTTC. Residues: CARGGTGAYNEQYF.

This clonotype was observed at least ten times. CDR3 residues: CSVTSGATQETQYF. For the CDR3, the DNA is TGCAGCGTGACTAGCGGGGCGACACAAGAGACCCAGTACTTC. The chain couples TRBV29-1 to TRBJ2-5; TRBD2 matches 11 bases. The CDR3 is made up of 14 amino acids. V lost 6 bases and J lost 2; bases outside the gene matches: 5. In germline, CDR1 is SQVTM, CDR2 ANQGSEA.

The V call is TRBV27, the J call TRBJ1-2; D remains ambiguous. Germline-derived CDR1 and CDR2 are MNHEY and SMNVEV (reference sequence). The CDR3 has 15 residues. V lost 4 bases and J lost 1, with 13 bases in between. CDR3 region: CASSWRRTDNYGYTF. CDR3 bases: TGTGCCAGCAGTTGGCGTAGGACGGATAACTATGGCTACACCTTC.

This chain uses TRBV19 with TRBJ2-5; no definite D call. The germline V gene encodes CDR1 LNHDA and CDR2 SQIVND (reference sequence). With 6 bases removed from V and 5 bases from J, the gap between germline ends came to 10 bases. The CDR3 loop spans 12 amino acids. This chain's CDR3 is CASRSVGETQYF. The CDR3 nucleotides are TGTGCCAGTAGATCCGTGGGGGAGACCCAGTACTTC.

V and J are TRBV5-1 and TRBJ2-7, with D uncertain. The germline V gene has CDR1 SGHRS and CDR2 YFSETQ. The CDR3 is 14 amino acids. Deletions cut 3 bases from V and 7 bases from J, with 17 bases between. CDR3 residues: CASSSPTPPGEQYF. The DNA of the CDR3 is TGCGCCAGCAGCTCGCCGACTCCCCCAGGTGAGCAGTACTTC.

This clonotype was detected many times. The chain uses TRBV30 and TRBJ1-5; no clear D. In germline, CDR1 is GTSNPN, CDR2 SVGIG (reference sequence). Trimming stripped 1 base from V and 5 bases from J, with 12 bases between. The CDR3 length is 14 residues. Here the CDR3 DNA reads TGTGCCTGGAGTGAGGGCAGATACTATCAGCCCCAGCATTTT. This sequence encodes CAWSEGRYYQPQHF.

This clonotype appeared many times. The chain has TRBV7-8 and TRBJ2-3; 11 nucleotides agree with TRBD2. The germline V gene encodes CDR1 SGHVS and CDR2 FQNEAQ. The CDR3 consists of 17 residues. V gave up 5 bases and J gave up 5 bases; unmatched junction bases: 12. The CDR3 here is CASSPDSGRASGDTQYF. In DNA form, the CDR3 reads TGTGCCAGCAGCCCCGATAGCGGGAGGGCTAGTGGAGATACGCAGTATTTT.

V gene TRBV5-1 combines with J gene TRBJ2-1, with D perhaps matching TRBD2 (6 bases). V was shortened by 4 bases and J by 7 bases, with 18 bases between the two germline ends. This CDR3 region has 15 residues. Germline assignment: CDR1 SGHRS and CDR2 YFSETQ. CDR3 in amino acids: CASSPFDGRKNEQFF. In DNA form, the CDR3 reads TGCGCCAGCAGCCCCTTCGATGGGAGGAAGAATGAGCAGTTCTTC.

This clonotype was counted a single time. This could be a read error, since a much larger clone is one nucleotide away. The chain recombines TRBV9 with TRBJ2-1, with TRBD1 matching over 7 bases. This CDR3 contains 16 residues. CDR1 and CDR2 (germline): SGDLS, YYNGEE. CDR3 loop: CAGSRETGTAYNEQFF. CDR3 DNA sequence: TGTGCCGGCAGCAGGGAGACCGGGACAGCCTACAATGAGCAGTTCTTC.

A note on this clonotype: This may stem from a read error, because a much larger clone lies one nucleotide away. The rearrangement joins TRBV20-1 to TRBJ2-2, with 8 bases aligning to TRBD1. This CDR3 spans 14 amino acids. Germline V gives CDR1 DFQATT, CDR2 SNEGSKA (reference sequence). CDR3 sequence reads: CSASRAGGTGGLFF. Written as DNA, the CDR3 is TGCAGTGCTTCCCGGGCAGGGGGCACTGGGGGGCTGTTTTTT.